This T cell receptor (beta chain) was observed in a study of cytomegalovirus exposure and HLA in healthy donors. Whole-study findings and limits: Solely CMV serostatus was available to characterize immune exposure.

Trimming took off 4 bases at V and 1 base at J, with 10 bases between the two ends. The germline V gene has CDR1 SGHRS and CDR2 YFSETQ. The CDR3 consists of 14 residues. The PCR was carried out with 60 Vbeta primers and 13 Jbeta primers. Assay: immunoSEQ multiplex PCR; the TCRdb copy retains only in-frame clones and omits some. This repertoire shows 70,000 to 90,000 clones, roughly 75% found once; its top ten account for 4% to 5%. Regarding this clone: Its antigen remains unknown.

This chain links TRBV5-1 with TRBJ2-3; D not resolved. Material for sequencing was PBMCs. This receptor was identified in a man aged 55 to 69 in good health and CMV-seronegative. As DNA, the CDR3 is TGCGCCAGCAGCCTCGTAATTGGCACAGATACGCAGTATTTT. Translation gives CASSLVIGTDTQYF.